This T cell receptor beta chain was observed in a study of blood T cell repertoires in COVID-19. The overall study: There were acute and convalescent COVID-19 samples, and they came from the United States, Italy and Spain. The cDNA or gDNA used as material had been derived from T cells, B-cell-depleted T cells, or PBMCs.

While infection was still active, Seattle patients were enrolled and then followed longitudinally. Original processing methods: Researchers report that nucleated cell counts were estimated from reference gene primer amplification. Only in-frame clones appear in the TCRdb table, and some are missing; sequencing was by immunoSEQ multiplex PCR. V and J calls and clone size are copied from that table; D and trimming were computed from the DNA. The data hold about 50,000 clones, with around 86% observed a single time. The CDR3 covers 16 residues. V was clipped by 4 bases and J by 9 bases, with 23 bases between them. Looked up from germline, CDR1 is MGHDK and CDR2 is SYGVNS.

Sequencing was carried out using peripheral blood. This clonotype originated in a woman older than 75 with COVID-19, enrolled during active disease. This chain uses TRBV25-1 with TRBJ2-3, with D perhaps matching TRBD1 (6 bases). CDR3 sequence (DNA): TGTGCCAGCAGTGCGAGTAAGGGGGTCTCAACCGGGACGCAGTATTTT. This translates into CASSASKGVSTGTQYF.